The T cell receptor beta chain under discussion was sequenced for a study of blood T cell repertoires in COVID-19. TCRdb's copy holds only in-frame clones and misses some; the assay was immunoSEQ multiplex PCR. The sample lists tens of thousands of clones, around nine tenths occurring once. Germline CDR1 SGHTA, CDR2 FQGNSA. The CDR3 runs to 16 residues. V shed 3 bases and J shed 4 bases, with 16 bases lying between them. This clonotype was obtained from a man in his forties or fifties with active COVID-19. The sequencing input was peripheral blood. This chain connects TRBV7-2 to TRBJ2-1; D possibly corresponds to TRBD1 (6 bases). In DNA form, the CDR3 reads TGTGCCAGCAGCTTGAAACAGGGAAAGGGGTACAATGAGCAGTTCTTC. Translating gives CASSLKQGKGYNEQFF.